Listed here is a single T cell receptor (beta chain). Its matching antigen is unknown. This sample stems from a study of T cells expressing NK-cell markers. Looking at the study overall: CD3+CD56+NKG2C+, CD3+CD56+NKG2C- and CD3+CD56-NKG2C+ T cells, once sorted, supplied the TCR beta repertoires. HCMV seropositivity marked seven of the eight sequenced donors; one was seronegative. General study points: Dominant NKG2C+ clonotype frequencies of about 1.0-8% of CD8+ T cells were measured in over five donors. Also leading the CD3+CD56-NKG2C+ fraction in a handful of donors were these clonotypes.

From the 5' RACE reads, TCRdb lists one entry per CDR3 protein and no DNA. The sample table sets out hundreds of thousands of distinct CDR3 sequences. Sample: blood T cells: a sorted CD56 or NKG2C T cell subset, CD4+ or CD8+ T cells, or bulk PBMC T cells (not recorded which). The TCR originated in a man aged 18 to 29 in good health.

The CDR3 reads CASSLWVEYSNEQFF. J is TRBJ2-1 and V is TRBV3-1. The CDR3 covers 15 residues. Germline CDR1 LGHDT, CDR2 YNNKEL (reference sequence).